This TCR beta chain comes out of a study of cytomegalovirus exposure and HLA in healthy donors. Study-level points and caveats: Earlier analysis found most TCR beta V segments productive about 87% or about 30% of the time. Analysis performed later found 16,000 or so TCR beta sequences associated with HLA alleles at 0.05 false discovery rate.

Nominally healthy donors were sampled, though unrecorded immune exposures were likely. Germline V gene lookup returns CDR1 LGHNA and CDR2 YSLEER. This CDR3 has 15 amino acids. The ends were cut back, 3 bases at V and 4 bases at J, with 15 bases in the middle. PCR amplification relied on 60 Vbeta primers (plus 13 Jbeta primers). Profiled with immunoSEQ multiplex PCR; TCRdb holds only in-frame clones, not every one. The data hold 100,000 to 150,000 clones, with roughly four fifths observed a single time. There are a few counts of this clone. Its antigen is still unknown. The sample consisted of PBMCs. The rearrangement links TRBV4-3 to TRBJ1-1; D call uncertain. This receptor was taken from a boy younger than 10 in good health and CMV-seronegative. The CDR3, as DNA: TGCGCCAGCAGCCAGCCACAAGCGAGGGTCACTGAAGCTTTCTTT. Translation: CASSQPQARVTEAFF.